This TCR beta chain was documented in a study of radiation and T cells in renal cell carcinoma. Time point reported: blood 4 weeks post-SBRT, at nephrectomy. Documented treatment: 15 Gy SBRT to primary tumor, nephrectomy 4 weeks later. Nephrectomy followed 15 Gy stereotactic body radiation by 4 weeks. The tumor was a clear cell renal cell carcinoma. V lost 5 bases and J lost 0, with 11 bases in between. The CDR3 is made up of 15 amino acids. Per germline, CDR1 SEHNR and CDR2 FQNEAQ (reference sequence). Sequencing used immunoSEQ multiplex PCR; TCRdb keeps in-frame clones, though not all of them. The sample has 75,000 to 95,000 clones; around four fifths are singletons.

This receptor was obtained from a man between 45 and 60 years old with renal cell carcinoma. The sample was blood, taken from a patient whose treatment included radiotherapy and nephrectomy. V gene TRBV7-9 combines with J gene TRBJ1-3; possibly TRBD1 for D (6 bases). CDR3 DNA sequence: TGTGCCAGCAGCCCCGGGACACCCTCTGGAAACACCATATATTTT. Translated: CASSPGTPSGNTIYF.